Included here is one TCR beta chain sequence, with context. Antigen unknown. This entry comes from a study of cytomegalovirus exposure and HLA in healthy donors. Study-level findings and limits: A prior analysis recorded that most TCR beta V segments were productive about 87% or about 30% of the time.

Germline V gene lookup returns CDR1 SGHNT and CDR2 YYREEE (reference sequence). Losses at the gene ends were 4 bases for V and 4 bases for J; bases not matched to a gene: 6. The CDR3 spans 15 residues. PCR involved 60 Vbeta and 13 Jbeta primers. Some clones are missing from TCRdb's copy, which holds only in-frame ones; the method was immunoSEQ multiplex PCR. The table includes 65,000 or so clones, about 78% detected once. The specimen sequenced was PBMCs. The V gene is TRBV5-4, the J gene TRBJ1-5, with TRBD1 matching over 9 bases. The receptor was derived from a girl aged 5-17 years in good health and CMV-seropositive. The CDR3 region is CASSPGQGLNQPQHF. CDR3 in DNA: TGTGCCAGCAGCCCTGGACAGGGGCTTAATCAGCCCCAGCATTTT.